Listed below are T cell receptor beta chains from one sample, sequenced in a study of CD8 T cells in ankylosing spondylitis. MiXCR was run by TCRdb on the 5' RACE reads, yielding one entry per CDR3 protein. The sample lists around 150,000 distinct CDR3 sequences, 10% to 12% seen once, with less than 5% in the top ten. Sequenced: blood, either unsorted or a sorted T cell fraction (not recorded which). The receptors shown here come from a female donor with ankylosing spondylitis or in good health (not recorded which). Both conserved end residues are part of each CDR3. Each record gives: CDR3 protein, CDR3 DNA, D gene, J gene, clone size, V gene. A D gene is named only where the DNA matches it firmly. Size is stated for part of the rows, as once, few or many counts, or as a class when the clone is expanded.

CDR3: CAGSEISASSGANVLTF; DNA: TGTGCCGGCAGTGAGATTTCCGCGAGCTCTGGGGCCAACGTCCTGACTTTC; D: -; J: TRBJ2-6; size: -; V: TRBV6-1
CDR3: CASSQSSGSGYTF; DNA: TGTGCCAGCAGCCAAAGCAGTGGGAGTGGCTACACCTTC; D: -; J: TRBJ1-2; size: -; V: TRBV14
CDR3: CASSPRRDDTGELFF; DNA: TGTGCCAGCTCACCTCGACGGGACGACACCGGGGAGCTGTTTTTT; D: -; J: TRBJ2-2; size: many; V: TRBV18
CDR3: CASSFTGAFSSGANVLTF; DNA: TGCGCCAGCAGCTTTACAGGGGCCTTTAGCTCTGGGGCCAACGTCCTGACTTTC; D: TRBD1; J: TRBJ2-6; size: many; V: TRBV5-1
CDR3: CASSFRGRSETQYF; DNA: TGTGCCAGCAGTTTCAGGGGACGGAGCGAGACCCAGTACTTC; D: -; J: TRBJ2-5; size: -; V: TRBV12-3/TRBV12-4
CDR3: CASSPRGGATEAFF; DNA: TGTGCCAGCAGCCCTCGGGGAGGGGCCACTGAAGCTTTCTTT; D: -; J: TRBJ1-1; size: many; V: TRBV5-5
CDR3: CASSEDITSLANVLTF; DNA: TGTGCCAGCAGTGAGGATATTACCTCGTTGGCCAACGTCCTGACTTTC; D: -; J: TRBJ2-6; size: many; V: TRBV2
CDR3: CASSVVVDSLGRQFF; DNA: TGTGCCAGCAGCGTAGTAGTGGACAGTCTGGGTCGGCAGTTCTTC; D: -; J: TRBJ2-1; size: many; V: TRBV9
CDR3: CASSVGDRGYHTEAFF; DNA: TGTGCCAGCAGCGTAGGGGACAGGGGGTACCACACTGAAGCTTTCTTT; D: TRBD1; J: TRBJ1-1; size: few; V: TRBV9
CDR3: CSASRLAGISHYNEQFF; DNA: TGCAGTGCTAGTAGACTAGCGGGAATTTCGCACTACAATGAGCAGTTCTTC; D: TRBD2; J: TRBJ2-1; size: many; V: TRBV20-1
CDR3: CASSHREKENTIYF; DNA: TGCGCCAGCAGTCACCGAGAGAAGGAAAACACCATATATTTT; D: -; J: TRBJ1-3; size: many; V: TRBV4-1
CDR3: CASSLSAGANVLTF; DNA: TGTGCCAGCAGCTTAAGTGCTGGGGCCAACGTCCTGACTTTC; D: -; J: TRBJ2-6; size: many; V: TRBV7-9
CDR3: CARETRPSYNEQFF; DNA: TGTGCCAGAGAGACACGCCCTTCCTACAATGAGCAGTTCTTC; D: -; J: TRBJ2-1; size: many; V: TRBV28
CDR3: CASNPGGSTGELFF; DNA: TGTGCCAGCAATCCGGGGGGAAGCACCGGGGAGCTGTTTTTT; D: TRBD2; J: TRBJ2-2; size: many; V: TRBV12-3/TRBV12-4
CDR3: CASSQVEREQYF; DNA: TGTGCCAGCAGCCAAGTGGAGCGCGAGCAGTACTTC; D: -; J: TRBJ2-7; size: many; V: TRBV3-1
CDR3: CASSLGPIYNSPLHF; DNA: TGTGCCAGCAGCTTAGGGCCGATTTATAATTCACCCCTCCACTTT; D: -; J: TRBJ1-6; size: many; V: TRBV11-2
CDR3: CSARGLAGGTRFGQETQYF; DNA: TGCAGTGCTAGAGGCTTGGCGGGAGGGACGAGATTTGGACAAGAGACCCAGTACTTC; D: TRBD2; J: TRBJ2-5; size: many; V: TRBV20-1
CDR3: CASSSLSSDTQYF; DNA: TGTGCCAGCAGCTCCCTGTCGTCAGATACGCAGTATTTT; D: -; J: TRBJ2-3; size: many; V: TRBV5-5
CDR3: CASKKGPYNEQFF; DNA: TGCGCCAGCAAAAAAGGCCCCTACAATGAGCAGTTCTTC; D: -; J: TRBJ2-1; size: many; V: TRBV10-2
CDR3: CASEPSRGLGETQYF; DNA: TGCGCCAGCGAACCTTCGAGGGGCTTAGGGGAGACCCAGTACTTC; D: -; J: TRBJ2-5; size: many; V: TRBV5-1
CDR3: CASSPGQGRSYEQYF; DNA: TGTGCCAGCAGCCCTGGACAGGGGCGCTCCTACGAGCAGTACTTC; D: TRBD1; J: TRBJ2-7; size: many; V: TRBV7-9
CDR3: CASSPGTGDGNQPQHF; DNA: TGTGCCAGCTCACCCGGGACAGGGGATGGCAATCAGCCCCAGCATTTT; D: TRBD1; J: TRBJ1-5; size: many; V: TRBV18